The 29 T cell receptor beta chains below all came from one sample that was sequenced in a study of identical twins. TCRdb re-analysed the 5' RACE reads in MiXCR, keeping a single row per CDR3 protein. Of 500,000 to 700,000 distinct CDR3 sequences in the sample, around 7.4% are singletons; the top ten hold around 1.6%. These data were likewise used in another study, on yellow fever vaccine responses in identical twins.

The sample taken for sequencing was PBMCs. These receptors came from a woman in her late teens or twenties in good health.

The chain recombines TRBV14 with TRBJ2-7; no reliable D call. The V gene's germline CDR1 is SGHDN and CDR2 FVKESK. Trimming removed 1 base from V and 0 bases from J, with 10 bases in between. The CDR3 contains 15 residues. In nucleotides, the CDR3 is TGTGCCAGCAGCCAAGGTATAGCCCTCTCCTACGAGCAGTACTTC. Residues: CASSQGIALSYEQYF.

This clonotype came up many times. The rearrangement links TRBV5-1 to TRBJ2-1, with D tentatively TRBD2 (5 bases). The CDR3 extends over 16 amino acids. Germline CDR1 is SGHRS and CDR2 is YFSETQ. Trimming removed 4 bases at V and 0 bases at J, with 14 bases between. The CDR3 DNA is TGCGCCAGCAGCGTCCGAGGGAGCAACTCCTACAATGAGCAGTTCTTC. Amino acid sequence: CASSVRGSNSYNEQFF.

CDR3 bases: TGTGCCAGCAGCAACGGACAGGGCATAGCCTACGAGCAGTACTTC. Residues: CASSNGQGIAYEQYF. The chain is built from TRBV7-2 and TRBJ2-7, with 8 bases fitting TRBD1. V dropped 5 bases and J dropped 2; count of bases not matched to a gene: 8. The CDR3 is 15 amino acids. Germline CDR1 is SGHTA and CDR2 is FQGNSA. The full variable domain, completed using reference TRBV7-2 and TRBJ2-7, is GAGVSQSPSNKVTEKGKDVELRCDPISGHTALYWYRQSLGQGLEFLIYFQGNSAPDKSGLPSDRFSAERTGGSVSTLTIQRTQQEDSAVYLCASSNGQGIAYEQYFGPGTRLTVT.

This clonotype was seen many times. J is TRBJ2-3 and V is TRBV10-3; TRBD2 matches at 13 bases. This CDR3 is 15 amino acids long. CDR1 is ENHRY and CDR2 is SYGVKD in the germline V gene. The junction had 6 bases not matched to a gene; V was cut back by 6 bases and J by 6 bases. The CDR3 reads CAISQTSGGTDTQYF. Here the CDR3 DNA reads TGTGCCATCAGCCAGACTAGCGGGGGGACCGATACGCAGTATTTT.

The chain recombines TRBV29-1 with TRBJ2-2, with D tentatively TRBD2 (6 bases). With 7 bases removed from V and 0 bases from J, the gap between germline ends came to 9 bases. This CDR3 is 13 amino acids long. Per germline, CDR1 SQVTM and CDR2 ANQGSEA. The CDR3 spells CSGRLANTGELFF. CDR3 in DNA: TGCAGCGGGCGACTAGCGAACACCGGGGAGCTGTTTTTT.

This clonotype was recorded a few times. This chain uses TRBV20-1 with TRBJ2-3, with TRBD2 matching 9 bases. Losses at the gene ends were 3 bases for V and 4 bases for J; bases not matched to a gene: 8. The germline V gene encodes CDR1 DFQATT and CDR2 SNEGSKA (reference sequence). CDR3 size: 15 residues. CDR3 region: CSARGASGNSDTQYF. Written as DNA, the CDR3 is TGCAGTGCTAGGGGGGCTAGCGGGAATTCAGATACGCAGTATTTT.

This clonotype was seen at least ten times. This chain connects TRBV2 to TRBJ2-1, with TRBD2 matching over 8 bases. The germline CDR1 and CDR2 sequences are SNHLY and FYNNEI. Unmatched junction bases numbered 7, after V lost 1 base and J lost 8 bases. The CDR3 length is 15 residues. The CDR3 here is CASSEGAGETYEQFF. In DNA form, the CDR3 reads TGTGCCAGCAGTGAAGGAGCGGGAGAAACATATGAGCAGTTCTTC. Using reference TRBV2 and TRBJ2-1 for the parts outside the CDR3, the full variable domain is EPEVTQTPSHQVTQMGQEVILRCVPISNHLYFYWYRQILGQKVEFLVSFYNNEISEKSEIFDDQFSVERPDGSNFTLKIRSTKLEDSAMYFCASSEGAGETYEQFFGPGTRLTVL.

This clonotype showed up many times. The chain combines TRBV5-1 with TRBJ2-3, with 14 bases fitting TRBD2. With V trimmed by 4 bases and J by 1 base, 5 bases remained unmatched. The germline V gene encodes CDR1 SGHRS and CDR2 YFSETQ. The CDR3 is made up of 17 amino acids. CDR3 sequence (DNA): TGCGCCAGCAGCACTCAGGGACTAGCGGGGGGCACAGATACGCAGTATTTT. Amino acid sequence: CASSTQGLAGGTDTQYF. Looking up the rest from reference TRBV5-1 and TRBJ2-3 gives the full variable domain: KAGVTQTPRYLIKTRGQQVTLSCSPISGHRSVSWYQQTPGQGLQFLFEYFSETQRNKGNFPGRFSGRQFSNSRSEMNVSTLELGDSALYLCASSTQGLAGGTDTQYFGPGTRLTVL.

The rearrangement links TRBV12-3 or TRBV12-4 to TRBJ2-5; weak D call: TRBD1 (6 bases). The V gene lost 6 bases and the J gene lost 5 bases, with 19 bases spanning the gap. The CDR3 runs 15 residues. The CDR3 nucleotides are TGTGCCAGCAGCCGTAACACAGGGTCTGCGGAGACCCAGTACTTC. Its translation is CASSRNTGSAETQYF.

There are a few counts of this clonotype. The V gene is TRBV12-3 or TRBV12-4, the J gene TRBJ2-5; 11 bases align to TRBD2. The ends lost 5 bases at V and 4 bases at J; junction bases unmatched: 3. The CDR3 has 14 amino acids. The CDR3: CASSQLAGVETQYF. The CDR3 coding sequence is TGTGCCAGCAGTCAACTAGCGGGGGTAGAGACCCAGTACTTC.

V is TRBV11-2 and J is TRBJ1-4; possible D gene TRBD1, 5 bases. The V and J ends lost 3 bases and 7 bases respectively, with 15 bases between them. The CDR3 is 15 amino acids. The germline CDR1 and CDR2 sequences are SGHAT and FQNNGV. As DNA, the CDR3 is TGTGCCAGCAGCTTCAGGGACGGTTGGGGTGAAAAACTGTTTTTT. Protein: CASSFRDGWGEKLFF.

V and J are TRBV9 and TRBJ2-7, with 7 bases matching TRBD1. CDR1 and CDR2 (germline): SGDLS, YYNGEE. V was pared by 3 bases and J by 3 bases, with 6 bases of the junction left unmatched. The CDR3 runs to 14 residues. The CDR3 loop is CASSAGGQNYEQYF. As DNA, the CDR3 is TGTGCCAGCAGCGCAGGGGGACAGAACTACGAGCAGTACTTC.

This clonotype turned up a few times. The CDR3, as DNA: TGTGCCAGCAGTTTAGCGCACAGGGGAGTAAACTATGGCTACACCTTC. It specifies CASSLAHRGVNYGYTF. The J gene is TRBJ1-2, the V gene TRBV12-3 or TRBV12-4; 7 nucleotides agree with TRBD1. V trimming: 0 bases; J trimming: 2 bases; junction bases outside the gene matches: 6. The CDR3 is 16 residues long.

This CDR3 reads CATSRTGGLNGAYNEQFF. As DNA, the CDR3 is TGTGCCACCTCGAGGACGGGAGGGTTGAACGGCGCGTACAATGAGCAGTTCTTC. V and J are TRBV6-4 and TRBJ2-1; the match to TRBD2 covers 8 bases. J was trimmed by 4 bases and V by 10 bases; bases with no gene match: 21. CDR1 is MRHNA, CDR2 SNTAGT, per germline. The CDR3 is made up of 18 amino acids.

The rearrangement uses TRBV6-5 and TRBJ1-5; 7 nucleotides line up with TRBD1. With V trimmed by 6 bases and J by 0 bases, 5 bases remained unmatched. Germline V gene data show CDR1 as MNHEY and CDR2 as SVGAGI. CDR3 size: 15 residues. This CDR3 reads CASRRTGDSNQPQHF. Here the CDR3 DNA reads TGTGCCAGCAGGAGGACAGGAGATAGCAATCAGCCCCAGCATTTT.

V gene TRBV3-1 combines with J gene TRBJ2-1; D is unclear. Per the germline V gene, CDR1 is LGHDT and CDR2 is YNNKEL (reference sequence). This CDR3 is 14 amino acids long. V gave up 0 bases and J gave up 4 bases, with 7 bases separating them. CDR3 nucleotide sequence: TGTGCCAGCAGCCAAGATTTCGCATACAATGAGCAGTTCTTC. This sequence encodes CASSQDFAYNEQFF.

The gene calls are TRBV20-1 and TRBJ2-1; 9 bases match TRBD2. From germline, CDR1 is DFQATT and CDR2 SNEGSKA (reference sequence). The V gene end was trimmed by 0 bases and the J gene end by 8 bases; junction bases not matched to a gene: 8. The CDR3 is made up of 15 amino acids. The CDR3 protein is CSARDPASGTDEQFF. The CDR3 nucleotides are TGCAGTGCTAGAGATCCGGCTAGCGGGACCGATGAGCAGTTCTTC.

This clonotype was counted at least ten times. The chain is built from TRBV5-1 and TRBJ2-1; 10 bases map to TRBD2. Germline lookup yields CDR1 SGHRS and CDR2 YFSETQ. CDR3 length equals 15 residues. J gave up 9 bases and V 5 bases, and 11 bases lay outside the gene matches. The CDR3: CASRTSLAGFGEQFF. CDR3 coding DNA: TGCGCCAGCAGGACATCACTAGCGGGATTTGGTGAGCAGTTCTTC.

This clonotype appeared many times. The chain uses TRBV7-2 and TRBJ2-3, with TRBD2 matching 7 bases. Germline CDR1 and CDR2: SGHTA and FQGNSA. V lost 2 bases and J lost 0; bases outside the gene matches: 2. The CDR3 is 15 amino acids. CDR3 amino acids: CASSLRRGSTDTQYF. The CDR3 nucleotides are TGTGCCAGCAGCTTAAGGCGGGGGAGCACAGATACGCAGTATTTT.

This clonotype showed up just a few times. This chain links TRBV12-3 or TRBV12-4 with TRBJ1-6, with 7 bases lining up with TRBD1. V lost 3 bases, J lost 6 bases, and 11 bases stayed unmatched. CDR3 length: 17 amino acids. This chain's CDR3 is CASSLSPRPGGNSPLHF. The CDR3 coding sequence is TGTGCCAGCAGTTTGTCCCCACGGCCAGGGGGTAATTCACCCCTCCACTTT.

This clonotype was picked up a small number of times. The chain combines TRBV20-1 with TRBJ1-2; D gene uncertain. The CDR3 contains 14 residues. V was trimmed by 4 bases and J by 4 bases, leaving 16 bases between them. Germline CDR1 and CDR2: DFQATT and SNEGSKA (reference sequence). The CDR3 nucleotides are TGCAGTGCTAAGGGAAGGGAATCCTTCTATGGCTACACCTTC. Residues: CSAKGRESFYGYTF.

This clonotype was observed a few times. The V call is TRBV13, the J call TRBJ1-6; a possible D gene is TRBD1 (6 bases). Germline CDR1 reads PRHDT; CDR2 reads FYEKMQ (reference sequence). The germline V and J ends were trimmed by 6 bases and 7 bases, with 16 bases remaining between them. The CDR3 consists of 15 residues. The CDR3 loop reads CASRPTGYENSPLHF. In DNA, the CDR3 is TGTGCCAGCAGACCTACAGGGTACGAAAATTCACCCCTCCACTTT.

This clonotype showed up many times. For the CDR3, the DNA is TGTGCCAGCAGCGTAGCGGGGTACACTGAAGCTTTCTTT. Translation gives CASSVAGYTEAFF. The rearrangement joins TRBV9 to TRBJ1-1; no firm D call. CDR1 is SGDLS and CDR2 is YYNGEE in the germline V gene. The CDR3 has 13 residues. The ends were cut back, 0 bases at V and 3 bases at J, with 6 bases in the middle.

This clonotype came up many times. CDR3 sequence: CAISESSPGVQETQYF. CDR3 bases: TGTGCCATCAGTGAGAGTAGTCCGGGGGTACAAGAGACCCAGTACTTC. This chain uses TRBV10-3 with TRBJ2-5; D possibly corresponds to TRBD2 (6 bases). This CDR3 comprises 16 residues. Germline CDR1 is ENHRY and CDR2 is SYGVKD. Between the trimmed V and J ends, which lost 2 bases and 2 bases, there was a span of 15 bases.

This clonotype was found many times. The CDR3 loop reads CASSLRLLVAHEAFF. The CDR3 region has the DNA TGTGCCAGCAGCTTAAGGCTCCTGGTGGCTCATGAAGCTTTCTTT. The chain carries TRBV11-2 and TRBJ1-1; no firm D call. The V and J ends lost 2 bases and 7 bases respectively, with 17 bases between them. In germline, CDR1 is SGHAT, CDR2 FQNNGV. The CDR3 has 15 amino acids.

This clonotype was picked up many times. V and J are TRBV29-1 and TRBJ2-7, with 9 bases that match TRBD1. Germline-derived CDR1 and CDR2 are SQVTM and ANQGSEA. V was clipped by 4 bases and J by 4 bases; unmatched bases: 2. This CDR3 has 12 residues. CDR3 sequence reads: CSVVQGAYEQYF. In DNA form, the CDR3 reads TGCAGCGTTGTACAGGGGGCTTACGAGCAGTACTTC.

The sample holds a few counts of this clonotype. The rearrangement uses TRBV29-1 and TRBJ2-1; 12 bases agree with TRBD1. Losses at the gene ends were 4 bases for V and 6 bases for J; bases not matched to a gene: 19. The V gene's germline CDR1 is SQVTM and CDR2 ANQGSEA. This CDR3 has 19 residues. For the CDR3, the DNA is TGCAGCGTTGGCCAGGGGACAGGGGGCTTAAGTTATGGTATCAATGAGCAGTTCTTC. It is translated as CSVGQGTGGLSYGINEQFF.

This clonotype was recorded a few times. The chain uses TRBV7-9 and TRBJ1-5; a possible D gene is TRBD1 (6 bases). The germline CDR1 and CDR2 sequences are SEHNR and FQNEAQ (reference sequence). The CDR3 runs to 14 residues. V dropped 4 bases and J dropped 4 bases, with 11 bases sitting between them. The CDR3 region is CASSSGTKNQPQHF. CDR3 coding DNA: TGTGCCAGCAGCTCGGGGACAAAAAATCAGCCCCAGCATTTT.

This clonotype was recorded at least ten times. The CDR3 spells CASSEGGLLYGYTF. CDR3 bases: TGTGCCAGCAGTGAAGGGGGGTTGCTCTATGGCTACACCTTC. The rearrangement links TRBV25-1 to TRBJ1-2, with D tentatively TRBD1 (5 bases). The CDR3 runs 14 residues. Germline V gene sequence: CDR1 MGHDK, CDR2 SYGVNS. V lost 2 bases and J lost 4, with 11 bases in between.